These 3 T cell receptor beta chains share one sample of origin, sequenced in a study of lymphopenia after photon versus proton radiotherapy. This table comes from immunoSEQ multiplex PCR, and its TCRdb copy is limited to in-frame clones, with some not included. The sample has tens of thousands of clones, more than 70% seen once; the top ten hold 10% to 13%. The specimen comprised peripheral blood, sampled from a patient treated with proton-based radiotherapy. Receptor source: a woman aged 70-85 years with pancreatic cancer. Some clones in this sample may be carry-over from other donors' samples.

The CDR3 here is CASSSGLEADTQYF. CDR3 DNA: TGCGCCAGCAGCTCTGGACTAGAAGCAGATACGCAGTATTTT. J is TRBJ2-3 and V is TRBV5-1; TRBD2 matches 7 bases. V shed 3 bases, J shed 4 bases, and the junction held 5 bases outside the gene matches. There are 14 residues in the CDR3. CDR1 and CDR2 from the germline V gene are SGHRS and YFSETQ.

V usage is TRBV15 and J usage is TRBJ1-1; D remains ambiguous. Trimming removed 0 bases at V and 4 bases at J, with 9 bases between. Germline assignment: CDR1 LNHNV and CDR2 YYDKDF (reference sequence). This CDR3 comprises 14 residues. The CDR3 protein is CATSRDMWFTEAFF. The DNA for the CDR3 is TGTGCCACCAGCAGAGATATGTGGTTCACTGAAGCTTTCTTT.

The gene calls are TRBV15 and TRBJ1-6, with 9 bases fitting TRBD1. V dropped 1 base and J dropped 10; count of bases not matched to a gene: 5. The germline V gene encodes CDR1 LNHNV and CDR2 YYDKDF (reference sequence). The CDR3 consists of 15 residues. The CDR3 DNA follows: TGTGCCACCAGCAGAGGTAGGGGACAGGGATCACCCCTCCACTTT. This translates into CATSRGRGQGSPLHF.